This T cell receptor beta chain was captured by sequencing in a study of regulatory T cells in long-lasting Graves disease. Assembly of TCR beta libraries relied on iRepertoire HTBI primers together with Arm-PCR of CDR3 regions. TCRdb redid the calling of the multiplex PCR reads with MiXCR, one entry per CDR3 protein. Of some 600,000 distinct CDR3 sequences in the sample, about 16% were seen once. Time point defined: newly diagnosed GD, antithyroid drugs for less than 3 months. Construction of the TCR library relied on RNA isolated from PBMCs. The CDR3 is 16 residues long. In germline, CDR1 is SGDLS, CDR2 YYNGEE. V lost 0 bases to trimming and J lost 4 bases; unmatched junction nucleotides: 5. The sample also formed part of further work on T cells in Graves' hyperthyroidism and ophthalmopathy.

The source is a young man with Graves disease. The rearrangement joins TRBV9 to TRBJ2-2, with 8 nucleotides matching TRBD2. The sample here was peripheral blood mononuclear cells (PBMCs), taken at new diagnosis, from a patient treated with antithyroid drugs. CDR3 coding DNA: TGTGCCAGCAGCGTAGAGGCGGGAGGAGTCACCGGGGAGCTGTTTTTT. Residues: CASSVEAGGVTGELFF. Supplemented by reference TRBV9 and TRBJ2-2, the full variable domain reads DSGVTQTPKHLITATGQRVTLRCSPRSGDLSVYWYQQSLDQGLQFLIQYYNGEERAKGNILERFSAQQFPDLHSELNLSSLELGDSALYFCASSVEAGGVTGELFFGEGSRLTVL.